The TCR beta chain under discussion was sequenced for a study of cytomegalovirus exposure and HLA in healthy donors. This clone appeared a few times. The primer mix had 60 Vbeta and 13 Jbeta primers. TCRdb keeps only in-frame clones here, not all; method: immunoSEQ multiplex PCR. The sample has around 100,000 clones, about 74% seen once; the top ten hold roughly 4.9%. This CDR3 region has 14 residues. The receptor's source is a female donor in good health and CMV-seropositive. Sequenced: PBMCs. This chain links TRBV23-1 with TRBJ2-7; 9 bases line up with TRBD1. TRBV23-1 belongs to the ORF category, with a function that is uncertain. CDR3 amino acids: CVRITGGLFLEQYF. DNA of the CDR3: TGCGTGCGGATCACAGGGGGCCTTTTCCTCGAGCAGTACTTC.